Described below is a single T cell receptor beta chain sequence and its context. These data belong to a study of blood T cell repertoires in COVID-19. About the research overall: COVID-19 samples from acute and convalescent phases originated in the United States, Italy and Spain. Sources were T cells, B-cell-depleted T cells, or PBMCs; the material itself was cDNA or gDNA.

Under the authors' procedure: Amplification from reference gene primers served as the basis for estimated nucleated cell counts. Sequencing used immunoSEQ multiplex PCR; TCRdb keeps in-frame clones, though not all of them. That table gives V, J and clone size, and the DNA gave D and trimming. The repertoire includes around 380,000 clones, roughly 86% of them detected once, and roughly 1.1% sits in the top ten. The CDR3 loop spans 15 amino acids. Germline CDR1 and CDR2: SGHTA and FQGNSA. V lost 2 bases, J lost 3 bases, and 14 bases lay in between. Material for sequencing was peripheral blood. The rearrangement uses TRBV7-2 and TRBJ2-7; D remains unclear. The receptor's source is a human donor with acute or convalescent COVID-19. The donor label of this sample is uncertain. For the CDR3, the DNA is TGTGCCAGCAGCTTATCGCAGCGTAGCTACTACGAGCAGTACTTC. Residues: CASSLSQRSYYEQYF.